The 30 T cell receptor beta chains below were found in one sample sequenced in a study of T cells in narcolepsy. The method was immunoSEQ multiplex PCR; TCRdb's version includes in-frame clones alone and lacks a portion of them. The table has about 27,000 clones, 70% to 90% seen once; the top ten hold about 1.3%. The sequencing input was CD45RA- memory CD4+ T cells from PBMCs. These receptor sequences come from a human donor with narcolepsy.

In DNA form, the CDR3 reads TGTGCCAGCAGTCCTAGACAGGCCTCTCTCGGGCTTTTGGGCTACACCTTC. Translated, it gives CASSPRQASLGLLGYTF. J is TRBJ1-2 and V is TRBV9; possible D gene TRBD1, 6 bases. CDR3 length: 17 amino acids. Germline values: CDR1 SGDLS, CDR2 YYNGEE. V lost 5 bases and J 8 bases, leaving 28 bases between the germline ends.

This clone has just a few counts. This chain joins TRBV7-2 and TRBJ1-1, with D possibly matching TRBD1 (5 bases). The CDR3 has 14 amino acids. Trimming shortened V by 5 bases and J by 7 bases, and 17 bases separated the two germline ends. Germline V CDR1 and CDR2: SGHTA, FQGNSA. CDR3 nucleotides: TGTGCCAGCAGCCCCGGGACTGCCCAACTTGAAGCTTTCTTT. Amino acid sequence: CASSPGTAQLEAFF.

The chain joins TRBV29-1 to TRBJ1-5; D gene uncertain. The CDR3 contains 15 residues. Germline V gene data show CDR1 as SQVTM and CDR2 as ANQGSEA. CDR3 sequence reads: CRSGWNGCSNQPQHF. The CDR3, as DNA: TGCAGGAGCGGTTGGAATGGTTGTAGCAATCAGCCCCAGCATTTT.

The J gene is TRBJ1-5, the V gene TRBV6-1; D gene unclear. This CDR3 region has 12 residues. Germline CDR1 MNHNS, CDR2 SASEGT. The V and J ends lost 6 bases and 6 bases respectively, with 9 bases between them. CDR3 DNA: TGTGCCAGCAGAGATTGGGGTCAGCCCCAGCATTTT. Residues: CASRDWGQPQHF.

This chain's CDR3 is CASKLLAISYEQYF. The CDR3 DNA follows: TGTGCCAGTAAATTACTAGCCATAAGCTACGAGCAGTACTTC. The chain is built from TRBV6-6 and TRBJ2-5, with D maybe TRBD2 (6 bases). The DNA end is a closer match to TRBJ2-7, so the J assignment may be wrong. Germline values: CDR1 MNHNY, CDR2 SVGAGI (reference sequence). The CDR3 is 14 amino acids.

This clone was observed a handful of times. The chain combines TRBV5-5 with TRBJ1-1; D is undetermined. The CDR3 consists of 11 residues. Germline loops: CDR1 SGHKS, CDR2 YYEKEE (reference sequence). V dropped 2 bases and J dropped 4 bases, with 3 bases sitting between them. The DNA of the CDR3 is TGTGCCAGCAGCTTTATCACTGAAGCTTTCTTT. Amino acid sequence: CASSFITEAFF.

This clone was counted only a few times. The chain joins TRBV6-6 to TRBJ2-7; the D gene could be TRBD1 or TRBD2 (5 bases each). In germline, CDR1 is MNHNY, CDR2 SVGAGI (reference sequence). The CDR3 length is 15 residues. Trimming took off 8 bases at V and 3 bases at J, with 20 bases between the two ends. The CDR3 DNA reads TGTGCCAGCGAGAACTCCCGGGACGCAGACTACGAGCAGTACTTC. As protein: CASENSRDADYEQYF.

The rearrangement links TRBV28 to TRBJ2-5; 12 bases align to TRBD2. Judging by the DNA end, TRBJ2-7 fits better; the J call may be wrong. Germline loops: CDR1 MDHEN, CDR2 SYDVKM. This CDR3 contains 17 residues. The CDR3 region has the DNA TGTGCCAGCAGTTTATGGTCTCTAGCGGGAGGGCCGGGCGAGCAGTACTTC. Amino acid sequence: CASSLWSLAGGPGEQYF.

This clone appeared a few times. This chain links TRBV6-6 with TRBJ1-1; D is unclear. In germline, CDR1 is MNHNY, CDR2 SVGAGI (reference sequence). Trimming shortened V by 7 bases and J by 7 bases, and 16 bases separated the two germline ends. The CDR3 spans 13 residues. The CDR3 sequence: CASIPTGTDEAFF. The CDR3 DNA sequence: TGTGCCAGCATCCCAACGGGAACAGATGAAGCTTTCTTT.

In DNA form, the CDR3 reads TGCAGTGTCAGGGAGGGGAACGGCTACACCTTC. It encodes CSVREGNGYTF. V is TRBV20-1 and J is TRBJ1-2; D possibly corresponds to TRBD1 (5 bases). Trimming pared 7 bases from V and 8 bases from J, leaving 14 bases between. This CDR3 comprises 11 residues. Germline-derived CDR1 and CDR2 are DFQATT and SNEGSKA (reference sequence).

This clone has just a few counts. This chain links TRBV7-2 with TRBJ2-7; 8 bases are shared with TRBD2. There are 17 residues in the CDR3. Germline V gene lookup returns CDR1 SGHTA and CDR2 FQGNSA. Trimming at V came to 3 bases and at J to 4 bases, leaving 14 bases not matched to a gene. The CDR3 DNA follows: TGTGCCAGCAGCTTCCCTCGGGAGGGCCTATTTGGATACGAGCAGTACTTC. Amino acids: CASSFPREGLFGYEQYF.

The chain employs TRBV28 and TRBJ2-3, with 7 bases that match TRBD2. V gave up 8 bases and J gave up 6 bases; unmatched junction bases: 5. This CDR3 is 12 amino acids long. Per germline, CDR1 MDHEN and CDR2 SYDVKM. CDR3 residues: CASGTNTDTQYF. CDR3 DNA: TGTGCCAGCGGGACTAACACGGATACGCAGTATTTT.

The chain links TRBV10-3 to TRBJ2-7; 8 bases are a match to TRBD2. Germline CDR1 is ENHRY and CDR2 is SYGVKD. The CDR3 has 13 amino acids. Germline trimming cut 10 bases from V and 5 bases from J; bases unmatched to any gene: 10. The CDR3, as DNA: TGTGCCACCCGTAGCGGGATTAACCACGAGCAGTACTTC. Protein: CATRSGINHEQYF.

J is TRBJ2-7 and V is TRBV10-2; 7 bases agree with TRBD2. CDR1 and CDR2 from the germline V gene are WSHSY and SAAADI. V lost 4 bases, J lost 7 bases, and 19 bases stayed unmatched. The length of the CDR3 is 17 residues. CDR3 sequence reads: CASSGGTGRTPMGEQYF. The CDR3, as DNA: TGCGCCAGCAGTGGAGGGACCGGGAGGACACCCATGGGGGAGCAGTACTTC.

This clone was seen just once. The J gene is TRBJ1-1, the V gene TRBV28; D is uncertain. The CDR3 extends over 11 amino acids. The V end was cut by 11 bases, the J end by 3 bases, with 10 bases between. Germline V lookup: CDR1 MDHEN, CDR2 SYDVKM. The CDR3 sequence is CASRRDTEAFF. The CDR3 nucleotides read TGTGCCTCCCGACGGGACACTGAAGCTTTCTTT. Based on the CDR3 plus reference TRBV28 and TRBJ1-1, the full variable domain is DVKVTQSSRYLVKRTGEKVFLECVQDMDHENMFWYRQDPGLGLRLIYFSYDVKMKEKGDIPEGYSVSREKKERFSLILESASTNQTSMYLCASRRDTEAFFGQGTRLTVV.

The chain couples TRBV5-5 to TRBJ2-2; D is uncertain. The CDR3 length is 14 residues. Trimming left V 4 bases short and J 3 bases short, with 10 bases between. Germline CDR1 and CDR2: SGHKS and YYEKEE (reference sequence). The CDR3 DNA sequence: TGTGCCAGCAGCCCGACACCTTACACCGGGGAGCTGTTTTTT. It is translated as CASSPTPYTGELFF.

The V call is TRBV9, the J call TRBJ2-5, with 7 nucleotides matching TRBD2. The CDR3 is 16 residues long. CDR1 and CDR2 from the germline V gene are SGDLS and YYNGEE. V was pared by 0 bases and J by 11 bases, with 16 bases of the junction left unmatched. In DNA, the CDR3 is TGTGCCAGCAGCGTAGGGGCATCCAGCTCCAGCGGGGAGCAGTACTTC. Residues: CASSVGASSSSGEQYF.

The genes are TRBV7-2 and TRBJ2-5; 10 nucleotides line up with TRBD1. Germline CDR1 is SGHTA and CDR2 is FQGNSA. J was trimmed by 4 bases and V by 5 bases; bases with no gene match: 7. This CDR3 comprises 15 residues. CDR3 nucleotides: TGTGCCAGCAGCCGACAGGGGGCAGGACGAGAGACCCAGTACTTC. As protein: CASSRQGAGRETQYF.

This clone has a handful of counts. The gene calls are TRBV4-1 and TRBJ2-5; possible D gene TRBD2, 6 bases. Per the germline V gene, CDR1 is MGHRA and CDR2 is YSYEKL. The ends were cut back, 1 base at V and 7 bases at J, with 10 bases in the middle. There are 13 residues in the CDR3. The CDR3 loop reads CASSQAREATQYF. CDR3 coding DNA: TGCGCCAGCAGCCAAGCAAGGGAGGCGACCCAGTACTTC.

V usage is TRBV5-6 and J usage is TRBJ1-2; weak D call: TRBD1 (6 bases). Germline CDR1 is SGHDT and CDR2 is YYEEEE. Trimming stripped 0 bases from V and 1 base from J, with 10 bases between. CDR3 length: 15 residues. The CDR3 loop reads CASSLALQGNYGYTF. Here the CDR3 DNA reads TGTGCCAGCAGCTTGGCCCTACAGGGTAACTATGGCTACACCTTC.

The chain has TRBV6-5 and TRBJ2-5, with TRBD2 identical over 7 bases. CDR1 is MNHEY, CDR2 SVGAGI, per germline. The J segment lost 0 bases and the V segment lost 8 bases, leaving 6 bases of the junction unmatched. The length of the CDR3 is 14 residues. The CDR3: CASRPAGYQETQYF. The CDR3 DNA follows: TGTGCCAGCCGACCAGCGGGATACCAAGAGACCCAGTACTTC.

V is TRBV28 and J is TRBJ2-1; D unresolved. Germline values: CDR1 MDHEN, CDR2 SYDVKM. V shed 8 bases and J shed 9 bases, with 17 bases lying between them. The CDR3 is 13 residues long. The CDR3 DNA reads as TGTGCCAGCTCAAGGCCCAAAGCCGCTGAGCAGTTCTTC. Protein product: CASSRPKAAEQFF.

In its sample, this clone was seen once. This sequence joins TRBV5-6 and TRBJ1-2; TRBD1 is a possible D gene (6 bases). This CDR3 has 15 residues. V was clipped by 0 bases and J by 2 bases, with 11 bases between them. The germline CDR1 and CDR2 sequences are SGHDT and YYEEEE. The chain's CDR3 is CASSLVQGGNYGYTF. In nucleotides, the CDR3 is TGTGCCAGCAGCTTGGTACAGGGTGGAAACTATGGCTACACCTTC. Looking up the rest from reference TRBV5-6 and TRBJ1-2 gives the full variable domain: DAGVTQSPTHLIKTRGQQVTLRCSPKSGHDTVSWYQQALGQGPQFIFQYYEEEERQRGNFPDRFSGHQFPNYSSELNVNALLLGDSALYLCASSLVQGGNYGYTFGSGTRLTVV.

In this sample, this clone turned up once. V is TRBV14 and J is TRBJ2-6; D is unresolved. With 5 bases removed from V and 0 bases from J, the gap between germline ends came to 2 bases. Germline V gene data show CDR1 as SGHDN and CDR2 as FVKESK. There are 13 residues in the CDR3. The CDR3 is CASSNSGANVLTF. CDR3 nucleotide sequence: TGTGCCAGCAGCAACTCTGGGGCCAACGTCCTGACTTTC.

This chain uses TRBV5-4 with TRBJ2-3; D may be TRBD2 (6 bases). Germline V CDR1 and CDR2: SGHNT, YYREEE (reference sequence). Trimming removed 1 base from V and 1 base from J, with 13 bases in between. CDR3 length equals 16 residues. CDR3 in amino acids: CASSLNGRGGTDTQYF. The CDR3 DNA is TGTGCCAGCAGCTTGAACGGGAGAGGAGGCACAGATACGCAGTATTTT.

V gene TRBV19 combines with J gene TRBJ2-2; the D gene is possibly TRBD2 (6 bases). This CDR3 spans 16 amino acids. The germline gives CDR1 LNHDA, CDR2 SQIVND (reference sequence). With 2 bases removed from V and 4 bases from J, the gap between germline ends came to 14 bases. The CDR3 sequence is CASSILGPRGTGELFF. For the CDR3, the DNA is TGTGCCAGTAGTATATTAGGACCGCGGGGCACCGGGGAGCTGTTTTTT.

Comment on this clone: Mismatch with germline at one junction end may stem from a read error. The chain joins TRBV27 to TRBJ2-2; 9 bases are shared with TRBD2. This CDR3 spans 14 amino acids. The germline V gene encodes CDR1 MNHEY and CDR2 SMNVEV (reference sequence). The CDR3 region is CSGASGVNTGELFF. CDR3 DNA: TGCTCCGGGGCTAGCGGGGTGAACACCGGGGAGCTGTTTTTT.

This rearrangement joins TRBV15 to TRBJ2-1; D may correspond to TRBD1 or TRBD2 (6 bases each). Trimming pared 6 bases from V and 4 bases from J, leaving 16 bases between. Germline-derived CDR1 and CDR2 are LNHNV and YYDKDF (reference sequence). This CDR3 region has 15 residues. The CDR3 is CATRLGGYTYNEQFF. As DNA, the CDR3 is TGTGCCACCAGACTCGGGGGCTACACTTACAATGAGCAGTTCTTC.

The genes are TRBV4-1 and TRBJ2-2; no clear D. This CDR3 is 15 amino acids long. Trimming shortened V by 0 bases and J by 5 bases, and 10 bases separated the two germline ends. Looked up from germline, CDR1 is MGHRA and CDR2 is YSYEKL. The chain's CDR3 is CASSQDAQFTGELFF. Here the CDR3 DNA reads TGCGCCAGCAGCCAAGATGCCCAGTTTACCGGGGAGCTGTTTTTT.

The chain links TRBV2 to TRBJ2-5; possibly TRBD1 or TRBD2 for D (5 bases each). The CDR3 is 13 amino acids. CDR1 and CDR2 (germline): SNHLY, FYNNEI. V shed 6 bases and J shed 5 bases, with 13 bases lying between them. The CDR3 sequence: CASRGQPGETQYF. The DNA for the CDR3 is TGTGCCAGCAGGGGGCAGCCGGGGGAGACCCAGTACTTC.